Listed below are T cell receptor beta chains from one sample, sequenced in a study of CD8+CD57+ T cells in acquired aplastic anemia. TCRdb processed the reads anew with MiXCR; each CDR3 protein has one entry. There are approximately 57,000 distinct CDR3 sequences in the sample; roughly 60% occur only once, and roughly 16% lies in the top ten. The material sequenced was sorted CD4+, CD8+, or CD8+CD57+ T cells (not recorded which) from PBMCs. The receptors stem from a human donor with aplastic anemia. Both conserved end residues are part of each CDR3. Fields, in order: J gene, clone size, V gene, D gene, CDR3 protein, CDR3 DNA. D genes are given only for firm matches. Rows may omit the clone size; those that give it use once, few, many or a size class.

>TRBJ2-3|-|TRBV11-1|TRBD2
CASSPRGGEYNEQYF
TGTGCCAGCAGCCCTCGGGGGGGTGAGTACAATGAGCAGTATTTT
>TRBJ2-7|once|TRBV19|TRBD1
CASSIPRQGTEQYF
TGTGCCAGTAGTATCCCCCGACAGGGTACCGAGCAGTACTTC
>TRBJ2-5|many|TRBV15|TRBD2
CATSRIAGETQYF
TGTGCCACCAGCAGAATAGCGGGGGAGACCCAGTACTTC
>TRBJ1-3|-|TRBV4-3|-
CASTPLVFWPETIYF
TGCGCCAGCACTCCCTTGGTTTTTTGGCCCGAGACCATATATTTT
>TRBJ1-3|many|TRBV2|-
CASSTPSGNTIYF
TGTGCCAGCAGCACACCCTCTGGAAACACCATATATTTT
>TRBJ1-5|-|TRBV19|-
CASSPSGRGLGFNQPQHF
TGTGCCAGTAGTCCAAGCGGGAGGGGTTTAGGCTTCAATCAGCCCCAGCATTTT
>TRBJ2-7|-|TRBV15|TRBD1
CATRGTGNYEQYF
TGTGCCACCAGGGGGACAGGGAACTACGAGCAGTACTTC
>TRBJ2-1|-|TRBV15|TRBD2
CATSRDPGTSGGVEQFF
TGTGCCACCAGCAGAGATCCCGGGACTAGCGGGGGGGTTGAGCAGTTCTTC
>TRBJ1-2|once|TRBV19|-
CASRRTAADYGYTF
TGTGCCAGTAGAAGAACCGCAGCCGACTATGGCTACACCTTC
>TRBJ2-7|-|TRBV29-1|-
CSVDRGSSSEQYF
TGCAGCGTTGACCGGGGGTCATCGTCCGAGCAGTACTTC
>TRBJ2-7|-|TRBV7-8|-
CASSFRDHEQYF
TGTGCCAGCAGTTTCAGGGATCACGAGCAGTACTTC
>TRBJ2-2|many|TRBV9|TRBD2
CASSASGAHTGELFF
TGTGCCAGCAGCGCCAGCGGGGCCCACACCGGGGAGCTGTTTTTT
>TRBJ1-2|-|TRBV15|-
CATSRDRGGYTF
TGTGCCACCAGCAGAGATAGGGGCGGCTACACCTTC
>TRBJ1-1|many|TRBV20-1|TRBD1
CSARDLTGAVTEAFF
TGCAGTGCTAGAGATCTGACAGGGGCGGTGACTGAAGCTTTCTTT
>TRBJ2-1|-|TRBV2|TRBD2
CASSQRGGSSYNEQFF
TGTGCCAGCAGTCAACGCGGGGGAAGCTCCTACAATGAGCAGTTCTTC
>TRBJ1-2|-|TRBV12-3/TRBV12-4|-
CASKVGGEDYGYTF
TGTGCCAGCAAGGTTGGAGGGGAGGACTATGGCTACACCTTC
>TRBJ1-2|many|TRBV12-3/TRBV12-4|TRBD1
CASSLMGQANYGYTF
TGTGCCAGCAGTTTAATGGGACAGGCTAACTATGGCTACACCTTC
>TRBJ1-2|many|TRBV9|-
CASTRGTSTF
TGTGCCAGCACCCGGGGGACTAGCACCTTC
>TRBJ2-1|many|TRBV5-6|TRBD1
CASSLGGGTGMNEQFF
TGTGCCAGCAGCTTGGGGGGGGGGACAGGGATGAATGAGCAGTTCTTC
>TRBJ1-1|-|TRBV2|-
CASSGGGSLGEAFF
TGTGCCAGCAGTGGAGGGGGAAGTCTCGGTGAAGCTTTCTTT
>TRBJ1-2|-|TRBV29-1|-
CSVDWSEGYTF
TGCAGCGTTGACTGGAGTGAAGGCTACACCTTC
>TRBJ1-6|once|TRBV10-2|TRBD1
CASSEAGQGASPLHF
TGCGCCAGCAGTGAGGCAGGACAGGGGGCATCACCCCTCCACTTT
>TRBJ1-1|many|TRBV5-6|-
CASSLGLTVIPNTEAFF
TGTGCCAGCAGCTTGGGCCTAACAGTAATCCCGAACACTGAAGCTTTCTTT
>TRBJ2-1|many|TRBV14|-
CATETGPFKFF
TGTGCCACCGAGACAGGACCCTTTAAGTTCTTC
>TRBJ2-5|-|TRBV20-1|TRBD1
CSAPRTGHHKETQYF
TGCAGTGCTCCTCGGACAGGACATCACAAAGAGACCCAGTACTTC
>TRBJ1-5|-|TRBV6-2/TRBV6-3|-
CAISESWVQPQHF
TGTGCCATCAGTGAGTCGTGGGTTCAGCCCCAGCATTTT
>TRBJ2-7|once|TRBV19|TRBD1
CASRGTGSEYEQYF
TGTGCCAGTAGGGGGACAGGGAGTGAGTACGAGCAGTACTTC
>TRBJ2-5|many|TRBV10-3|TRBD2
CATGAGTNQETQYF
TGTGCCACCGGGGCCGGGACTAATCAAGAGACCCAGTACTTC
>TRBJ1-1|-|TRBV29-1|-
CSVERSENTEAFF
TGCAGCGTTGAGCGCAGTGAGAACACTGAAGCTTTCTTT
>TRBJ1-2|-|TRBV4-1|TRBD1
CASSQEDRGLGYTF
TGCGCCAGCAGCCAAGAGGACAGGGGGCTTGGCTACACCTTC
>TRBJ2-3|-|TRBV15|-
CATSRDLGRGTDTQYF
TGTGCCACCAGCAGAGATCTGGGCCGTGGCACAGATACGCAGTATTTT
>TRBJ2-5|-|TRBV24-1|-
CATSDSQGVQETQYF
TGTGCCACCAGTGATTCACAGGGAGTCCAAGAGACCCAGTACTTC
>TRBJ1-2|-|TRBV24-1|-
CATSDFTQGGYTF
TGTGCCACCAGTGATTTCACCCAGGGCGGGTACACCTTC
>TRBJ1-5|-|TRBV15|-
CATSLTFSNQPQHF
TGTGCCACCAGCTTGACCTTCTCCAATCAGCCCCAGCATTTT
>TRBJ2-1|many|TRBV5-1|-
CASSPGGEQFF
TGCGCCAGCAGCCCCGGTGGTGAGCAGTTCTTC
>TRBJ2-1|-|TRBV29-1|-
CSFGVADYNEQFF
TGCAGCTTCGGAGTAGCGGACTACAATGAGCAGTTCTTC
>TRBJ1-2|-|TRBV29-1|-
CSAVSSGADYGYTF
TGCAGCGCCGTGAGTTCAGGGGCGGACTATGGCTACACCTTC
>TRBJ1-4|-|TRBV29-1|-
CSIMTGSNEKLFF
TGCAGCATCATGACAGGAAGTAATGAAAAACTGTTTTTT
>TRBJ2-1|-|TRBV7-2|-
CASSFTKIEQFF
TGTGCCAGCAGCTTCACTAAAATTGAGCAGTTCTTC
>TRBJ2-7|many|TRBV4-1|-
CASSQVFGALNEQYF
TGCGCCAGCAGCCAAGTATTCGGGGCACTCAACGAGCAGTACTTC
>TRBJ2-7|few|TRBV7-9|TRBD1
CASSPPGTGIHEQYF
TGTGCCAGCAGCCCCCCCGGGACAGGGATCCACGAGCAGTACTTC
>TRBJ2-7|-|TRBV6-1|-
CASIADSYEQYF
TGTGCCAGCATTGCCGATTCCTACGAGCAGTACTTC
>TRBJ2-3|-|TRBV19|TRBD2
CASGMGGDTQYF
TGTGCCAGTGGGATGGGGGGGGATACGCAGTATTTT
>TRBJ1-1|-|TRBV11-2|TRBD1
CASSLVVWDRPTEAFF
TGTGCCAGCAGCTTAGTGGTTTGGGACAGACCTACTGAAGCTTTCTTT
>TRBJ2-7|-|TRBV29-1|-
CSVVLFGKRYEQYF
TGCAGCGTTGTCCTCTTTGGGAAGAGGTACGAGCAGTACTTC
>TRBJ1-1|once|TRBV11-2|-
CASSLEAEAFF
TGTGCCAGCAGCTTAGAAGCTGAAGCTTTCTTT
>TRBJ2-5|-|TRBV7-8|-
CASSLGAQETQYF
TGTGCCAGCAGCTTAGGGGCCCAAGAGACCCAGTACTTC
>TRBJ2-5|many|TRBV5-4|TRBD2
CASSLRAGEETQYF
TGTGCCAGCAGTTTGAGAGCGGGGGAAGAGACCCAGTACTTC
>TRBJ2-5|-|TRBV2|-
CASSVSGETQYF
TGTGCCAGCAGTGTTTCGGGGGAGACCCAGTACTTC
>TRBJ1-2|medium-sized|TRBV24-1|TRBD1
CATSDGTGGFYGYTF
TGTGCCACCAGTGATGGGACAGGGGGTTTCTATGGCTACACCTTC
>TRBJ1-3|-|TRBV20-1|-
CSAAAGFGNTIYF
TGCAGTGCTGCGGCGGGGTTTGGAAACACCATATATTTT
>TRBJ1-2|-|TRBV29-1|TRBD1
CSVADRAGGYTF
TGCAGCGTTGCCGACAGGGCAGGGGGCTACACCTTC
>TRBJ1-1|-|TRBV2|-
CASSRDKNTEAFF
TGTGCCAGCAGTAGGGACAAGAACACTGAAGCTTTCTTT
>TRBJ1-6|-|TRBV5-1|-
CASSLGDAYNSPLHF
TGCGCCAGCAGCTTGGGGGACGCCTATAATTCACCCCTCCACTTT
>TRBJ1-1|medium-sized|TRBV24-1|TRBD1
CATTETGGGEAFF
TGTGCCACGACTGAGACAGGGGGCGGTGAAGCTTTCTTT
>TRBJ1-2|many|TRBV28|-
CASSSRQDGYTF
TGTGCCAGCAGTTCGCGACAGGATGGCTACACCTTC
>TRBJ2-4|-|TRBV11-2|-
CASTPEGFAKNIQYF
TGTGCCAGCACCCCGGAAGGTTTTGCCAAAAACATTCAGTACTTC
>TRBJ1-4|-|TRBV10-3|TRBD1
CAISESIIDRDNEKLFF
TGTGCCATCAGTGAGTCGATTATCGACAGGGATAATGAAAAACTGTTTTTT